This T cell receptor (beta chain) derives from a study of patients and donors after allogeneic stem cell transplantation. TCRdb called the RT-PCR reads again in MiXCR, with one record for every CDR3 protein. The sample lists roughly 230,000 distinct CDR3 sequences, about 14% occurring once. Points on this clonotype: Relative to the germline gene, one junction end is altered; a read error may explain this.

This CDR3 comprises 13 residues. The germline CDR1 and CDR2 sequences are GTSNPN and SVGIG (reference sequence). This receptor was identified in a human donor who was either an allogeneic HSCT recipient or a stem cell or donor lymphocyte infusion donor (not recorded which). It is not recorded whose cells these are; they may come from a transplant donor. Sequenced: blood, either unsorted or a sorted T cell fraction (not recorded which). The V gene is TRBV30, the J gene TRBJ2-7, with a possible D match to TRBD2 (7 bases). The CDR3, as DNA: TGTGCCTGGAGTACGTCCTCGGGGGGACAAGCCATATTC. It codes for CAWSTSSGGQAIF.